The clone carrying this T cell receptor (beta chain) was picked up a small number of times. The antigen is unknown. TCRdb fed the 5' RACE reads into MiXCR, producing one record per CDR3 protein. This repertoire shows more than 150,000 distinct CDR3 sequences, approximately 10% found once; its top ten account for about 3.8%. The data belong to a study of T-cell memory formation after mild COVID-19. For the study at large: Largely donor-specific sequence clusters came from a couple of donors. Overall study results and limits: SARS-CoV-2 specificity was not confirmed for second-wave clones peaking on day 37. Some clones that responded were present in memory (sampled pre-infection), which suggests cross-reactive memory joined. Clones shrinking between day 15 and 85 showed a balanced CD4/CD8 split, and those that grew later tilted toward CD4+.

The CDR3 spans 13 residues. From germline, CDR1 is MNHNS and CDR2 SASEGT. The V end lost 2 bases, the J end lost 4 bases, and 8 bases lay between the germline ends. V is TRBV6-1 and J is TRBJ1-2; D remains ambiguous. The TCR comes from a man between 18 and 29 years old who had mild COVID-19 (a few samples of this study predate the infection). Cell type and time point are not known. Specimen: PBMCs or a T cell subset sorted from them (not recorded which). CDR3 in DNA: TGTGCCAGCAGTGAACGTACCCTCTATGGCTACACCTTC. It specifies CASSERTLYGYTF.